This T cell receptor (beta chain) was sequenced for a study of radiation and T cells in renal cell carcinoma. About this clone: Its target is unknown.

Method: immunoSEQ multiplex PCR; TCRdb's copy keeps in-frame clones and lacks some. Among around 100,000 clones listed, 80% to 90% were seen once. The time point is: blood 4 weeks post-SBRT, at nephrectomy. Treatment defined: 15 Gy SBRT to primary tumor, nephrectomy 4 weeks later. Nephrectomy followed 15 Gy stereotactic body radiation by 4 weeks. Radiation-treated patients gave blood at baseline, week 2 and week 4. Regarding the study as a whole: Without pretreatment biopsies, baseline tumor clonotype presence was undetermined. From baseline, blood top tumor clonotypes peaked at 2 weeks post-radiation.

The sample consisted of blood, taken from a patient whose treatment included radiotherapy and nephrectomy. The sequence derives from a man between 60 and 75 years old with renal cell carcinoma.

The DNA for the CDR3 is TGTGCCAGCAGCTTAGGCGGGGCCGTTGGGGCCAACGTCCTGACTTTC. As protein: CASSLGGAVGANVLTF. V usage is TRBV7-2 and J usage is TRBJ2-6, with a tentative D call TRBD2 (6 bases). V was pared by 1 base and J by 3 bases, with 10 bases between. CDR1 is SGHTA and CDR2 is FQGNSA in the germline V gene. The CDR3 is made up of 16 amino acids.